Each of the 15 T cell receptor beta chains below was sequenced from the same sample in a study of T cell responses to AZD1222 COVID-19 vaccine. Method: immunoSEQ multiplex PCR; TCRdb's copy keeps in-frame clones and lacks some. Here the sample spans about 140,000 clones, roughly 91% being singletons. The material was peripheral blood, obtained 28 days after the second AZD1222 dose. Receptors originate from an adult who received the AZD1222 COVID-19 vaccine.

The V and J genes are TRBV19 and TRBJ1-1, with D uncertain. This CDR3 spans 14 amino acids. Germline loops: CDR1 LNHDA, CDR2 SQIVND (reference sequence). Trimming stripped 5 bases from V and 1 base from J, with 11 bases between. The CDR3 region is CASSLSNRNTEAFF. CDR3 DNA sequence: TGTGCCAGTAGTCTGAGTAACAGGAACACTGAAGCTTTCTTT.

The V gene is TRBV28, the J gene TRBJ1-5; D is possibly TRBD1 (6 bases). There are 16 residues in the CDR3. V lost 4 bases, J lost 0 bases, and 13 bases lay in between. The germline V gene has CDR1 MDHEN and CDR2 SYDVKM. The CDR3 region is CASSYPTGSSNQPQHF. Here the CDR3 DNA reads TGTGCCAGCAGTTACCCGACAGGATCTAGCAATCAGCCCCAGCATTTT.

The chain is built from TRBV21-1 and TRBJ1-2; the listed D gene, TRBD1, was not tested against the DNA. TRBV21-1 has pseudogene status. CDR3 size: 18 residues. CDR3 amino acids: CASSKVRTGGDPNYGYTF. The CDR3 DNA reads TGTGCCAGCAGCAAAGTGCGAACAGGGGGCGACCCTAACTATGGCTACACCTTC.

The rearrangement links TRBV10-3 to TRBJ1-6; 7 bases align to TRBD1. Losses at the gene ends were 4 bases for V and 9 bases for J; bases not matched to a gene: 3. Germline-derived CDR1 and CDR2 are ENHRY and SYGVKD. The CDR3 totals 13 residues. The CDR3 sequence is CAISVTGSSPLHF. The DNA of the CDR3 is TGTGCCATCAGTGTGACAGGGTCTTCACCCCTCCACTTT.

CDR3 coding DNA: TGTGCCACCAGTGGCCCCTCTAGCGGCATCAGGAGCAATGAGCAGTTCTTC. It yields the protein CATSGPSSGIRSNEQFF. This chain joins TRBV24-1 and TRBJ2-1, with 7 bases that match TRBD2. The CDR3 sequence is 17 residues long. Germline V CDR1 and CDR2: KGHDR, SFDVKD. V trimming: 5 bases; J trimming: 6 bases; junction bases outside the gene matches: 15.

The V and J genes are TRBV9 and TRBJ1-3; maybe TRBD1 (6 bases). The germline V gene has CDR1 SGDLS and CDR2 YYNGEE. Trimming left V 0 bases short and J 4 bases short, with 14 bases between. This CDR3 is 16 amino acids long. CDR3 DNA sequence: TGTGCCAGCAGCGTAGCGGCAGGGGCGAGGGGAAACACCATATATTTT. Translating it yields CASSVAAGARGNTIYF.

The V and J genes are TRBV12-3 or TRBV12-4 and TRBJ2-7; 7 nucleotides line up with TRBD2. The CDR3 consists of 13 residues. V shed 3 bases and J 7 bases; nucleotides not matched to a gene: 6. CDR3 amino acids: CASSLGGAGEQYF. CDR3 nucleotides: TGTGCCAGCAGTTTGGGAGGGGCAGGTGAGCAGTACTTC.

The V and J genes are TRBV6-6 and TRBJ2-5; TRBD1 aligns across 8 bases. The ends lost 2 bases at V and 5 bases at J; junction bases unmatched: 7. This CDR3 spans 15 amino acids. Germline-derived CDR1 and CDR2 are MNHNY and SVGAGI (reference sequence). The CDR3 is CASSYPPGGAETQYF. Here the CDR3 DNA reads TGTGCCAGCAGTTACCCGCCAGGGGGCGCGGAGACCCAGTACTTC.

The chain links TRBV15 to TRBJ2-6; tentatively, D is TRBD2 (5 bases). In germline, CDR1 is LNHNV, CDR2 YYDKDF (reference sequence). Trimming took off 0 bases at V and 0 bases at J, with 15 bases between the two ends. CDR3 length: 19 residues. CDR3 protein: CATSRDPQDSNSGANVLTF. The CDR3 coding sequence is TGTGCCACCAGCAGAGATCCCCAGGACTCCAACTCTGGGGCCAACGTCCTGACTTTC.

This rearrangement joins TRBV28 to TRBJ1-5; D remains unclear. CDR3 length: 15 residues. Trimming stripped 3 bases from V and 3 bases from J, with 12 bases between. The germline V gene has CDR1 MDHEN and CDR2 SYDVKM. The CDR3 DNA reads as TGTGCCAGCAGTTTTAGCGGGCTTTACAATCAGCCCCAGCATTTT. It is translated as CASSFSGLYNQPQHF.

The CDR3 nucleotides read TGTGCCAGCAGACCTACAAGCCCTGGAAACACCATATATTTT. Translation gives CASRPTSPGNTIYF. The chain has TRBV6-5 and TRBJ1-3, with D hard to call. The CDR3 has 14 amino acids. V lost 6 bases and J 2 bases, leaving 11 bases between the germline ends. Germline CDR1 and CDR2: MNHEY and SVGAGI.

The gene calls are TRBV28 and TRBJ1-5, with 10 nucleotides matching TRBD1. The CDR3 runs 15 residues. The junction had 2 bases not matched to a gene; V was cut back by 2 bases and J by 4 bases. The V gene's germline CDR1 is MDHEN and CDR2 SYDVKM. For the CDR3, the DNA is TGTGCCAGCAGTTTACGGGGACAGGGGAATCAGCCCCAGCATTTT. The encoded protein is CASSLRGQGNQPQHF.

The CDR3 reads CASSPLGGGTGYNEQFF. In DNA form, the CDR3 reads TGTGCCAGCAGCCCCCTAGGAGGCGGGACAGGCTACAATGAGCAGTTCTTC. The V and J genes are TRBV21-1 and TRBJ2-1; TRBD1, the D gene given by the table, was not confirmed from the DNA. TRBV21-1 is listed as a pseudogene. The CDR3 covers 17 residues.

The J gene is TRBJ1-2, the V gene TRBV6-6; D is undetermined. Germline V gives CDR1 MNHNY, CDR2 SVGAGI (reference sequence). This CDR3 spans 12 amino acids. V was cut by 2 bases and J by 4 bases, with 5 bases left in between. The CDR3 sequence is CASSYTVYGYTF. CDR3 DNA sequence: TGTGCCAGCAGTTACACAGTCTATGGCTACACCTTC.

The chain employs TRBV28 and TRBJ1-6, with 9 bases that match TRBD1. Unmatched junction bases numbered 7, after V lost 8 bases and J lost 8 bases. This CDR3 spans 14 amino acids. Germline loops: CDR1 MDHEN, CDR2 SYDVKM. CDR3 sequence: CASYSGQGDSPLHF. The CDR3 DNA follows: TGTGCCAGCTATTCGGGACAGGGTGATTCACCCCTCCACTTT.